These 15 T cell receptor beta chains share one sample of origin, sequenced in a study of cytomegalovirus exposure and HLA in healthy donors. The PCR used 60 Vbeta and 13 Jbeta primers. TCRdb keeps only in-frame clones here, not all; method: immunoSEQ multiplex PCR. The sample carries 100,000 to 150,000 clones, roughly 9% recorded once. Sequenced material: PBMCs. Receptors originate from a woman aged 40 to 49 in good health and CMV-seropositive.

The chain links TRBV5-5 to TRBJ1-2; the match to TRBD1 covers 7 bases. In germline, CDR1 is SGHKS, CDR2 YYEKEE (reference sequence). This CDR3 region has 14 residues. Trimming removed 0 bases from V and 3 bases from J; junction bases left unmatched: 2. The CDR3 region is CASSLGTGYYGYTF. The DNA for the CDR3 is TGTGCCAGCAGCTTGGGGACAGGCTACTATGGCTACACCTTC.

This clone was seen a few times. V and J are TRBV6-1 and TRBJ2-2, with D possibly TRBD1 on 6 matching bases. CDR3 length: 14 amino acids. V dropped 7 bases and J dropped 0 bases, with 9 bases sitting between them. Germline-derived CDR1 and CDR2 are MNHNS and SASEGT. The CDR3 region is CASKRQANTGELFF. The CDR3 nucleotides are TGTGCCAGCAAAAGACAGGCGAACACCGGGGAGCTGTTTTTT.

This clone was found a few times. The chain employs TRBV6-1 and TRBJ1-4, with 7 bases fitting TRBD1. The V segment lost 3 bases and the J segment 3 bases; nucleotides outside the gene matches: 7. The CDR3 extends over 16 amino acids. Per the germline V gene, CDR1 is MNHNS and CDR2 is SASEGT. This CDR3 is CASSEKRTGANEKLFF. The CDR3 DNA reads TGTGCCAGCAGTGAGAAGAGGACAGGCGCTAATGAAAAACTGTTTTTT.

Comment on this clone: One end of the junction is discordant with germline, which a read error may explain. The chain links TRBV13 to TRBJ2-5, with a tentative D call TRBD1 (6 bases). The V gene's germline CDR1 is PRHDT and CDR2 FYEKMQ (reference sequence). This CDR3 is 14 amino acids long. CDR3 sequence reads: CASSTRGGQEAQYF. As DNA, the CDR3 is TGTGCCAGCAGCACGCGTGGGGGCCAAGAGGCCCAGTACTTC.

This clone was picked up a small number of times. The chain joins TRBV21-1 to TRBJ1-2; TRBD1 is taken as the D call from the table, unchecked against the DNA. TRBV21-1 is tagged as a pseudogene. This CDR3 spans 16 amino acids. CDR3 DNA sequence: TGTGCCAGCAGCAAAGTGGACAGGGCAGGGCCCTATGGCTACACCTTC. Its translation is CASSKVDRAGPYGYTF.

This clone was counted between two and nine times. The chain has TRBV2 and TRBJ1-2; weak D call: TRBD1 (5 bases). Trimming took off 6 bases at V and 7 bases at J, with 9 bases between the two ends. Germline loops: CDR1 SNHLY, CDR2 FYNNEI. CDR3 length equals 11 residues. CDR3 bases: TGTGCCAGCAGCAGGGCGGCTGGCTACACCTTC. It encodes CASSRAAGYTF.

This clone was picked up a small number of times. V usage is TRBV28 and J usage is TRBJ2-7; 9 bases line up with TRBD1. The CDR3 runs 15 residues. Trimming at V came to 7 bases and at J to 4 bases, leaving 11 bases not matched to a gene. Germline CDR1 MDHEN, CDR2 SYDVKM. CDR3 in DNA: TGTGCCAGCATGGGGTACGGGACAGGGCCTTACGAGCAGTACTTC. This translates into CASMGYGTGPYEQYF.

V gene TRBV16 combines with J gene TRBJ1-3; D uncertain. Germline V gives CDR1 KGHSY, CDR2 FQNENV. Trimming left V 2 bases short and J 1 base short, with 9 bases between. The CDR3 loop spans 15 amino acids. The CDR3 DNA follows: TGTGCCAGCAGCCAAACACAGAGTTCTGGAAACACCATATATTTT. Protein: CASSQTQSSGNTIYF.

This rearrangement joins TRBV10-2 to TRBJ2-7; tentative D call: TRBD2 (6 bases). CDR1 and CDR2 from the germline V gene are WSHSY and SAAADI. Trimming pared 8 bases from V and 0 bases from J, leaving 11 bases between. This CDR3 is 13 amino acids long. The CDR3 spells CASAGLLSYEQYF. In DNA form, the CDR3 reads TGCGCCAGCGCGGGACTCCTCTCCTACGAGCAGTACTTC.

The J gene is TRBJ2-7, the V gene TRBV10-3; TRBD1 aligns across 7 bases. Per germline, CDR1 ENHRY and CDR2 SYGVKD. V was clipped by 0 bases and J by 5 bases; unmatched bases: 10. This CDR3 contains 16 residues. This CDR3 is CAISESVGRGFDEQYF. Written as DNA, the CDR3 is TGTGCCATCAGTGAGTCGGTTGGCAGGGGGTTCGACGAGCAGTACTTC.

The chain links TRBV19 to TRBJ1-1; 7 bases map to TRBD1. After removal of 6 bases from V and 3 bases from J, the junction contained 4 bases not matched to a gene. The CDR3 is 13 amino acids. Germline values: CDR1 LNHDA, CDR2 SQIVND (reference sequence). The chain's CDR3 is CASRDTGDTEAFF. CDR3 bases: TGTGCCAGTAGGGATACAGGGGACACTGAAGCTTTCTTT.

The DNA for the CDR3 is TGTGCCAGCAGTTTCTCGGGGGGTAGTGAAAAACTGTTTTTT. Translating gives CASSFSGGSEKLFF. J is TRBJ1-4 and V is TRBV5-4, with D maybe TRBD1 (5 bases). Germline V CDR1 and CDR2: SGHNT, YYREEE (reference sequence). CDR3 length: 14 residues. V gave up 5 bases and J gave up 7 bases, with 15 bases separating them.

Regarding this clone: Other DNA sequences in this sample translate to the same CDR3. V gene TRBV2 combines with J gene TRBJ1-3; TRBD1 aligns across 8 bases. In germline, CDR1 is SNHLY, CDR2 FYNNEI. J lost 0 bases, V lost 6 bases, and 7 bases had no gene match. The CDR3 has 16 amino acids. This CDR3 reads CASSAQGAVSGNTIYF. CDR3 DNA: TGTGCCAGCAGCGCTCAGGGGGCTGTCTCTGGAAACACCATATATTTT.

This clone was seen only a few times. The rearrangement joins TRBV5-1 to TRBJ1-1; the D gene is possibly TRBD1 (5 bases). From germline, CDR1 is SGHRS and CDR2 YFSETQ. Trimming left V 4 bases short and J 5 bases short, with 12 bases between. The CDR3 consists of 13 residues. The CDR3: CASSLLPGTEAFF. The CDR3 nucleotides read TGCGCCAGCAGCCTCCTTCCAGGGACTGAAGCTTTCTTT.

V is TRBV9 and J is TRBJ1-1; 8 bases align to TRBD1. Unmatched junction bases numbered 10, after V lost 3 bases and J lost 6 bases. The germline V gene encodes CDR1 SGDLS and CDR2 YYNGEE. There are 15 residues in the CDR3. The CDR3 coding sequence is TGTGCCAGCAGCGAAGTAGGACAGGGAGCGGCTGAAGCTTTCTTT. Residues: CASSEVGQGAAEAFF.